There are a few counts of the clone carrying this T cell receptor (beta chain). The antigen remains unidentified. A multiplex PCR was run with 60 Vbeta primers and 13 Jbeta primers. Profiled with immunoSEQ multiplex PCR; TCRdb holds only in-frame clones, not every one. In the table there are 150,000 to 200,000 clones, around 80% of which are singletons. The sample comes from a study of cytomegalovirus exposure and HLA in healthy donors. Points from the study as a whole: In a later analysis, a missense DCLRE1C variant was linked to TCR beta V- and J-gene trimming. It was reported that TCR beta sequences correctly inferred the HLA-A and HLA-B alleles for most subjects. There were some V segments, including TRBV6-2 and TRBV6-3, excluded as indistinguishable.

V was clipped by 1 base and J by 5 bases; unmatched bases: 7. This CDR3 comprises 15 residues. From germline, CDR1 is MGHRA and CDR2 YSYEKL. The sequence was obtained from a woman between 45 and 60 years old in good health and CMV-seropositive. The chain has TRBV4-1 and TRBJ2-7; 8 bases map to TRBD2. The sequencing sample was made of PBMCs. The CDR3 loop is CASSQVGAGANEQYF. The DNA of the CDR3 is TGCGCCAGCAGCCAAGTAGGAGCGGGAGCGAACGAGCAGTACTTC.